Following are 20 T cell receptor beta chains from one sample sequenced in a study of identical twins listed by TCRdb under 2016. Library generation was performed with 5' RACE. Sequencing used an Illumina HiSeq 2000. TCRdb reanalyzed the raw reads on its own, using fastp at Q25 for trimming and MiXCR for clone calling, and kept in-frame beta chains. Every distinct CDR3 protein forms one entry, paired with its most common genes and DNA. In this sample the table shows approximately 630,000 distinct CDR3 sequences, roughly 7.2% of which occur a single time. The ten biggest clones cover around 1.6% of the sample. This sample also appeared in a second study, on yellow fever vaccine responses in identical twins.

Sequencing was done on a sample of PBMCs. The receptors here all came from a woman younger than 30 in good health.

This clonotype has at least ten counts. The chain is built from TRBV20-1 and TRBJ2-1, with 16 bases identical to TRBD2. CDR1 and CDR2 (germline): DFQATT, SNEGSKA (reference sequence). The CDR3 extends over 15 amino acids. J was trimmed by 15 bases and V by 0 bases; bases with no gene match: 8. This CDR3 is CSARDRGLAGGIGFF. The CDR3 nucleotides read TGCAGTGCTAGAGATAGGGGACTAGCGGGAGGGATCGGGTTCTTC.

J is TRBJ2-7 and V is TRBV11-2; possibly TRBD1 for D (6 bases). Germline CDR1 is SGHAT and CDR2 is FQNNGV. The CDR3 has 12 residues. Trimming shortened V by 5 bases and J by 5 bases, and 10 bases separated the two germline ends. CDR3 region: CASSVTGNEQYF. CDR3 in DNA: TGTGCCAGCAGCGTCACAGGGAACGAGCAGTACTTC.

This clonotype was detected a few times. The rearrangement links TRBV10-1 to TRBJ2-5; TRBD1 matches 8 bases. Germline CDR1 and CDR2: WNHNN and SYGVQD (reference sequence). The V gene end was trimmed by 10 bases and the J gene end by 0 bases; junction bases not matched to a gene: 7. The CDR3 length is 14 residues. CDR3 coding DNA: TGCGCCAAGCTTGAGACAGGGGACCAAGAGACCCAGTACTTC. Amino acids: CAKLETGDQETQYF.

This clonotype was observed many times. V usage is TRBV2 and J usage is TRBJ2-7; D not certain. From germline, CDR1 is SNHLY and CDR2 FYNNEI. Trimming cost V 5 bases and J 6 bases, with 17 bases left between them. This CDR3 contains 14 residues. CDR3 protein: CASSQVGRTGEQYV. CDR3 bases: TGTGCCAGCAGTCAGGTTGGGCGAACGGGCGAGCAGTACGTC.

This clonotype came up many times. This rearrangement joins TRBV29-1 to TRBJ1-5; 8 bases line up with TRBD1. Germline trimming cut 1 base from V and 0 bases from J; bases unmatched to any gene: 14. This CDR3 has 19 amino acids. Germline-derived CDR1 and CDR2 are SQVTM and ANQGSEA. This CDR3 is CSVEAHRQGPGDSNQPQHF. Written as DNA, the CDR3 is TGCAGCGTTGAAGCCCATCGACAGGGGCCAGGCGATAGCAATCAGCCCCAGCATTTT. The whole variable domain, filled in from reference TRBV29-1 and TRBJ1-5, reads SAVISQKPSRDICQRGTSLTIQCQVDSQVTMMFWYRQQPGQSLTLIATANQGSEATYESGFVIDKFPISRPNLTFSTLTVSNMSPEDSSIYLCSVEAHRQGPGDSNQPQHFGDGTRLSIL.

The chain uses TRBV10-3 and TRBJ2-2, with TRBD2 matching over 7 bases. With 8 bases clipped from V and 0 bases from J, the junction kept 3 bases outside the gene matches. The CDR3 covers 14 residues. CDR1 ENHRY and CDR2 SYGVKD come from the germline V gene. CDR3 in amino acids: CAIASGANTGELFF. The CDR3 bases are TGTGCCATCGCGAGCGGGGCGAACACCGGGGAGCTGTTTTTT.

This clonotype was counted at least ten times. The rearrangement joins TRBV5-1 to TRBJ2-7, with D hard to call. The CDR3 has 14 residues. The V gene's germline CDR1 is SGHRS and CDR2 YFSETQ. Trimming removed 0 bases from V and 1 base from J, with 8 bases in between. The CDR3 coding sequence is TGCGCCAGCAGCTTGGACAGTATTTCCTACGAGCAGTACTTC. Its translation is CASSLDSISYEQYF. Together with reference TRBV5-1 and TRBJ2-7, the CDR3 gives the full variable domain: KAGVTQTPRYLIKTRGQQVTLSCSPISGHRSVSWYQQTPGQGLQFLFEYFSETQRNKGNFPGRFSGRQFSNSRSEMNVSTLELGDSALYLCASSLDSISYEQYFGPGTRLTVT.

This clonotype was recorded many times. The chain links TRBV3-1 to TRBJ2-2, with TRBD2 matching over 8 bases. Germline loops: CDR1 LGHDT, CDR2 YNNKEL (reference sequence). This CDR3 region has 13 residues. The junction had 2 bases not matched to a gene; V was cut back by 2 bases and J by 9 bases. CDR3 protein: CASSQIAGRELFF. In nucleotides, the CDR3 is TGTGCCAGCAGCCAAATAGCGGGGAGGGAGCTGTTTTTT. The whole variable domain, filled in from reference TRBV3-1 and TRBJ2-2, reads DTAVSQTPKYLVTQMGNDKSIKCEQNLGHDTMYWYKQDSKKFLKIMFSYNNKELIINETVPNRFSPKSPDKAHLNLHINSLELGDSAVYFCASSQIAGRELFFGEGSRLTVL.

Only a few counts were recorded for this clonotype. The genes are TRBV29-1 and TRBJ2-1; no firm D call. CDR3 length: 14 amino acids. The germline CDR1 and CDR2 sequences are SQVTM and ANQGSEA. The V and J ends lost 8 bases and 2 bases respectively, with 16 bases between them. CDR3 coding DNA: TGCAGCTCCTCCCCCGTACCCGCCTACAATGAGCAGTTCTTC. Amino acids: CSSSPVPAYNEQFF.

This clonotype was observed many times. The CDR3 loop reads CATKVEAGQETQYF. The CDR3, as DNA: TGTGCCACCAAGGTGGAGGCTGGGCAAGAGACCCAGTACTTC. The V and J genes are TRBV6-1 and TRBJ2-5; possible D gene TRBD2, 5 bases. Trimming stripped 10 bases from V and 2 bases from J, with 17 bases between. The CDR3 contains 14 residues. Germline V gene lookup returns CDR1 MNHNS and CDR2 SASEGT.

This chain uses TRBV10-3 with TRBJ1-2; possibly TRBD1 for D (5 bases). Per the germline V gene, CDR1 is ENHRY and CDR2 is SYGVKD. The germline V and J ends were trimmed by 4 bases and 2 bases, with 8 bases remaining between them. CDR3 length: 13 residues. CDR3 amino acids: CAISAAGNYGYTF. The DNA for the CDR3 is TGTGCCATCAGTGCGGCAGGGAACTATGGCTACACCTTC.

The chain couples TRBV7-2 to TRBJ1-4, with D maybe TRBD1 (5 bases). Germline lookup yields CDR1 SGHTA and CDR2 FQGNSA. The CDR3 has 17 residues. V lost 4 bases and J lost 7, with 22 bases in between. CDR3 in DNA: TGTGCCAGCAGCTCAGCGGCTTGGGGCGCGTCTGGTGAAAAACTGTTTTTT. Residues: CASSSAAWGASGEKLFF.

This clonotype was seen more than once but under ten times. This chain connects TRBV20-1 to TRBJ2-4; D might be TRBD2 (7 bases). The CDR3 has 18 amino acids. With 0 bases removed from V and 6 bases from J, the gap between germline ends came to 24 bases. Germline CDR1 DFQATT, CDR2 SNEGSKA (reference sequence). CDR3 residues: CSARDKVGGGGTRNIQYF. CDR3 DNA: TGCAGTGCTAGAGATAAGGTCGGAGGGGGGGGCACGAGAAACATTCAGTACTTC.

This clonotype was counted at least ten times. The chain is built from TRBV12-3 or TRBV12-4 and TRBJ1-6, with 11 bases matching TRBD1. This CDR3 is 15 amino acids long. The junction had 3 bases not matched to a gene; V was cut back by 5 bases and J by 6 bases. CDR3 residues: CASSPGQGVNSPLHF. CDR3 DNA sequence: TGTGCCAGCAGTCCGGGACAGGGGGTTAATTCACCCCTCCACTTT.

This clonotype has a count of ten or more. The rearrangement links TRBV5-1 to TRBJ2-7; 13 bases are shared with TRBD2. The CDR3 loop spans 17 amino acids. Germline CDR1 reads SGHRS; CDR2 reads YFSETQ. J gave up 3 bases and V 6 bases, and 12 bases lay outside the gene matches. The CDR3 nucleotides read TGCGCCAGCAAGGTCGGGACTAGCGGGAACTATCACTACGAGCAGTACTTC. Amino acid sequence: CASKVGTSGNYHYEQYF.

The J gene is TRBJ2-5, the V gene TRBV7-2; 7 bases line up with TRBD2. V trimming: 4 bases; J trimming: 4 bases; junction bases outside the gene matches: 9. CDR3 length: 15 residues. Germline-derived CDR1 and CDR2 are SGHTA and FQGNSA. This CDR3 reads CASSSLAVRGETQYF. DNA for the CDR3: TGTGCCAGCAGCTCCCTAGCGGTTAGGGGAGAGACCCAGTACTTC.

This clonotype was seen a few times. The chain has TRBV7-2 and TRBJ2-2, with 7 bases aligning to TRBD2. The CDR3 has 17 residues. V lost 4 bases and J lost 5; bases outside the gene matches: 13. The germline V gene encodes CDR1 SGHTA and CDR2 FQGNSA. In nucleotides, the CDR3 is TGTGCCAGCAGCTCCCATGGGGCGGGAGTAAGGACCGGGGAGCTGTTTTTT. As protein: CASSSHGAGVRTGELFF.

The genes are TRBV5-5 and TRBJ2-1; 10 nucleotides align to TRBD1. Trimming took 0 bases from V and 8 from J; bases not matched to a gene: 2. Germline V CDR1 and CDR2: SGHKS, YYEKEE (reference sequence). The CDR3 has 14 amino acids. The CDR3 sequence is CASSLGGTGDEQFF. CDR3 DNA: TGTGCCAGCAGCTTGGGTGGGACAGGGGATGAGCAGTTCTTC.

CDR3 DNA: TGTGCCAGCAGCCCGTGGGGTCAACAGGGGACCGAGCAGTACGTC. It translates to CASSPWGQQGTEQYV. V is TRBV5-5 and J is TRBJ2-7, with 7 nucleotides matching TRBD1. The length of the CDR3 is 15 residues. The trim removed 4 bases at V and 6 bases at J, leaving 13 bases unmatched. Germline V gene sequence: CDR1 SGHKS, CDR2 YYEKEE (reference sequence).

This clonotype was seen ten or more times. The J gene is TRBJ2-1, the V gene TRBV7-9; TRBD1 might be the D (6 bases). Germline loops: CDR1 SEHNR, CDR2 FQNEAQ (reference sequence). The CDR3 has 13 amino acids. Trimming cost V 5 bases and J 6 bases, with 11 bases left between them. Here the CDR3 reads CASSATGLNEQFF. The CDR3 nucleotides read TGTGCCAGCAGCGCCACAGGGCTCAATGAGCAGTTCTTC. Supplemented by reference TRBV7-9 and TRBJ2-1, the full variable domain reads DTGVSQNPRHKITKRGQNVTFRCDPISEHNRLYWYRQTLGQGPEFLTYFQNEAQLEKSRLLSDRFSAERPKGSFSTLEIQRTEQGDSAMYLCASSATGLNEQFFGPGTRLTVL.